A single sample gave rise to the 22 T cell receptor beta chains below, sequenced in a study of OX40 agonist ivuxolimab in advanced cancers. TCRdb keeps only in-frame clones here, not all; method: immunoSEQ multiplex PCR. The data show some 90,000 clones, with over 75% seen just once and 4.5% to 5.5% held by the top ten. The sample in question was CD4+ or CD8+ T cells sorted from blood, obtained in a trial of the OX40 agonist ivuxolimab. These receptors all stem from an adult with an advanced solid tumor such as melanoma, head and neck, liver or kidney cancer.

The chain couples TRBV30 to TRBJ2-2; D remains ambiguous. This CDR3 spans 10 amino acids. The germline CDR1 and CDR2 sequences are GTSNPN and SVGIG (reference sequence). With 5 bases removed from V and 3 bases from J, the gap between germline ends came to 1 base. The CDR3 here is CAWYTGELFF. In DNA, the CDR3 is TGTGCCTGGTACACCGGGGAGCTGTTTTTT.

The chain joins TRBV5-1 to TRBJ2-1; tentative D call: TRBD1 (6 bases). CDR1 and CDR2 from the germline V gene are SGHRS and YFSETQ. Trimming pared 4 bases from V and 5 bases from J, leaving 16 bases between. CDR3 length equals 15 residues. The CDR3 region is CASSALSQGHNEQFF. In nucleotides, the CDR3 is TGCGCCAGCAGCGCATTATCACAGGGCCACAATGAGCAGTTCTTC. The full variable domain, in which reference TRBV5-1 and TRBJ2-1 provide the parts outside the CDR3, is KAGVTQTPRYLIKTRGQQVTLSCSPISGHRSVSWYQQTPGQGLQFLFEYFSETQRNKGNFPGRFSGRQFSNSRSEMNVSTLELGDSALYLCASSALSQGHNEQFFGPGTRLTVL.

V is TRBV9 and J is TRBJ2-1; maybe TRBD2 (5 bases). Germline values: CDR1 SGDLS, CDR2 YYNGEE. The CDR3 is 14 amino acids. The V and J ends lost 0 bases and 9 bases respectively, with 13 bases between them. CDR3 DNA: TGTGCCAGCAGCGTAGGGACTGGTTTGAGTGAGCAGTTCTTC. This translates into CASSVGTGLSEQFF. The complete variable domain, with remaining parts taken from reference TRBV9 and TRBJ2-1, reads DSGVTQTPKHLITATGQRVTLRCSPRSGDLSVYWYQQSLDQGLQFLIQYYNGEERAKGNILERFSAQQFPDLHSELNLSSLELGDSALYFCASSVGTGLSEQFFGPGTRLTVL.

CDR3 bases: TGTGCCAGCAGTCCATGGGGGGGGGCTGGTGGAAACACCATATATTTT. This sequence encodes CASSPWGGAGGNTIYF. The rearrangement links TRBV27 to TRBJ1-3, with a possible D match to TRBD1 (6 bases). The CDR3 contains 16 residues. Germline V lookup: CDR1 MNHEY, CDR2 SMNVEV (reference sequence). The germline V and J ends were trimmed by 5 bases and 3 bases, with 17 bases remaining between them.

The CDR3 reads CASSLAANTGELFF. CDR3 nucleotide sequence: TGTGCCAGCAGTTTAGCGGCTAACACCGGGGAGCTGTTTTTT. The V gene is TRBV27, the J gene TRBJ2-2; D ambiguous. Germline V lookup: CDR1 MNHEY, CDR2 SMNVEV (reference sequence). Trimming took 2 bases from V and 2 from J, leaving 6 bases between them. This CDR3 contains 14 residues.

The chain joins TRBV27 to TRBJ1-4; D is unresolved. Germline V lookup: CDR1 MNHEY, CDR2 SMNVEV (reference sequence). The V gene lost 5 bases and the J gene lost 10 bases, with 17 bases spanning the gap. This CDR3 spans 14 amino acids. The CDR3 spells CASSLYASGGKLFF. The CDR3 coding sequence is TGTGCCAGCAGTCTGTATGCATCGGGAGGAAAACTGTTTTTT.

This chain uses TRBV15 with TRBJ1-1; D might be TRBD1 (6 bases). The CDR3 sequence is 14 residues long. Germline assignment: CDR1 LNHNV and CDR2 YYDKDF (reference sequence). V lost 7 bases to trimming and J lost 1 base, with 13 bases between them. The CDR3 nucleotides read TGTGCCACCACCTCGGGGGGGGCGAACACTGAAGCTTTCTTT. This sequence encodes CATTSGGANTEAFF.

V usage is TRBV27 and J usage is TRBJ2-6; D call uncertain. This CDR3 is 18 amino acids long. Germline V gene lookup returns CDR1 MNHEY and CDR2 SMNVEV (reference sequence). V was trimmed by 5 bases and J by 0 bases, leaving 17 bases between them. CDR3 DNA sequence: TGTGCCAGCAGTCCTCTGCGAAGGATTGCCTCTGGGGCCAACGTCCTGACTTTC. It encodes CASSPLRRIASGANVLTF.

This clone has a single count. This chain connects TRBV10-3 to TRBJ2-3, with a tentative D call TRBD2 (5 bases). Germline V gives CDR1 ENHRY, CDR2 SYGVKD. This CDR3 is built from 12 residues. V shed 6 bases and J shed 5 bases, with 9 bases lying between them. CDR3 sequence (DNA): TGTGCCATCAGGGGAGTTGAAGATACGCAGTATTTT. It codes for CAIRGVEDTQYF.

The J gene is TRBJ2-1, the V gene TRBV19; D is unresolved. The ends were cut back, 3 bases at V and 1 base at J, with 10 bases in the middle. Germline assignment: CDR1 LNHDA and CDR2 SQIVND (reference sequence). CDR3 size: 15 residues. The CDR3, as DNA: TGTGCCAGTAGTATTGAAGCTAGGTCCTACAATGAGCAGTTCTTC. It yields the protein CASSIEARSYNEQFF.

This clone was seen once. This rearrangement joins TRBV5-4 to TRBJ2-7; no clear D gene. This CDR3 has 13 residues. The V and J ends lost 0 bases and 7 bases respectively, with 11 bases between them. From germline, CDR1 is SGHNT and CDR2 YYREEE (reference sequence). The CDR3 here is CASSLGAYGEQYV. The CDR3 DNA sequence: TGTGCCAGCAGCTTGGGTGCTTATGGGGAGCAGTACGTC.

The chain carries TRBV30 and TRBJ1-5; a weak D match, TRBD1 (6 bases). Trimming cost V 0 bases and J 7 bases, with 13 bases left between them. The CDR3 consists of 14 residues. Germline V gene data show CDR1 as GTSNPN and CDR2 as SVGIG (reference sequence). This CDR3 is CAWSVPGAGQPQHF. CDR3 nucleotide sequence: TGTGCCTGGAGTGTACCAGGGGCAGGCCAGCCCCAGCATTTT.

The chain is built from TRBV6-1 and TRBJ2-7, with unresolved D. Trimming removed 6 bases at V and 7 bases at J, with 13 bases between. Looked up from germline, CDR1 is MNHNS and CDR2 is SASEGT. The CDR3 has 12 residues. The DNA of the CDR3 is TGTGCCAGCAGGTCGCCGAAGGTGGAGCAGTACGTC. Residues: CASRSPKVEQYV.

The genes are TRBV5-6 and TRBJ1-4, with 8 bases that match TRBD1. Germline V CDR1 and CDR2: SGHDT, YYEEEE. The CDR3 spans 16 residues. Unmatched junction bases numbered 2, after V lost 1 base and J lost 0 bases. CDR3: CASSLSGGTTNEKLFF. In DNA form, the CDR3 reads TGTGCCAGCAGCTTGTCAGGGGGCACAACTAATGAAAAACTGTTTTTT.

V and J are TRBV19 and TRBJ1-4; maybe TRBD1 (6 bases). The V gene lost 4 bases and the J gene lost 6 bases, with 12 bases spanning the gap. The CDR3 loop spans 14 amino acids. The germline CDR1 and CDR2 sequences are LNHDA and SQIVND (reference sequence). Here the CDR3 reads CASSTQGRDEKLFF. CDR3 bases: TGTGCCAGTAGTACACAGGGAAGGGATGAAAAACTGTTTTTT.

The V and J genes are TRBV18 and TRBJ1-1; D might be TRBD1 (5 bases). The germline CDR1 and CDR2 sequences are KGHSH and LQKENI. The CDR3 has 14 amino acids. With 3 bases removed from V and 2 bases from J, the gap between germline ends came to 10 bases. The CDR3 loop is CASSPFRDNTEAFF. CDR3 bases: TGTGCCAGCTCACCGTTTAGGGACAACACTGAAGCTTTCTTT.

Only one count was recorded for this clone. The chain recombines TRBV18 with TRBJ1-1; D gene ambiguous. V lost 4 bases, J lost 1 base, and 13 bases lay in between. Germline loops: CDR1 KGHSH, CDR2 LQKENI. This CDR3 is 15 amino acids long. CDR3 protein: CASSQEDGGNTEAFF. The CDR3 bases are TGTGCCAGCTCACAAGAAGACGGTGGGAACACTGAAGCTTTCTTT.

The chain joins TRBV6-6 to TRBJ2-1; unclear D gene. The V and J ends lost 0 bases and 15 bases respectively, with 12 bases between them. This CDR3 comprises 12 residues. Germline values: CDR1 MNHNY, CDR2 SVGAGI (reference sequence). The CDR3 DNA is TGTGCCAGCAGTTACTCTCTAGGCATGGGGTTCTTC. Protein sequence: CASSYSLGMGFF.

This chain joins TRBV5-6 and TRBJ2-1; D is undetermined. Germline V gives CDR1 SGHDT, CDR2 YYEEEE. This CDR3 spans 17 amino acids. V was trimmed by 0 bases and J by 6 bases, leaving 19 bases between them. The CDR3 region is CASSLAYQWRSSNEQFF. The DNA of the CDR3 is TGTGCCAGCAGCTTGGCCTATCAGTGGCGAAGTTCCAATGAGCAGTTCTTC.

The chain recombines TRBV4-3 with TRBJ2-3, with TRBD2 matching 7 bases. CDR1 is LGHNA, CDR2 YSLEER, per germline. The V and J ends lost 1 base and 5 bases, in that order; junction bases with no gene match: 6. The CDR3 sequence is 15 residues long. CDR3 protein: CASSQGSGYIDTQYF. Written as DNA, the CDR3 is TGCGCCAGCAGCCAAGGTAGCGGGTATATAGATACGCAGTATTTT.

CDR3: CASSEVGASGVQYF. The CDR3 bases are TGTGCCAGCAGTGAAGTTGGCGCTAGCGGTGTGCAGTACTTC. The rearrangement uses TRBV6-5 and TRBJ2-7; 7 nucleotides match TRBD2. Per germline, CDR1 MNHEY and CDR2 SVGAGI. This CDR3 has 14 residues. Unmatched junction bases numbered 13, after V lost 5 bases and J lost 9 bases.

The chain has TRBV7-9 and TRBJ2-7; TRBD2 agrees at 8 bases. Looked up from germline, CDR1 is SEHNR and CDR2 is FQNEAQ (reference sequence). The ends lost 4 bases at V and 7 bases at J; junction bases unmatched: 6. The CDR3 length is 13 residues. CDR3 region: CASSSTLAGEQYF. CDR3 bases: TGTGCCAGCAGCTCCACTTTAGCGGGAGAGCAGTACTTC.